This TCR beta chain derives from a study of T cell changes during pregnancy in multiple sclerosis. Sequencing used immunoSEQ multiplex PCR; TCRdb keeps in-frame clones, though not all of them. The data show some 39,000 clones, with about 88% seen just once and under 4.5% held by the top ten. This CDR3 comprises 16 residues. CDR1 is SGDLS and CDR2 is YYNGEE in the germline V gene. V shed 2 bases and J 2 bases; nucleotides not matched to a gene: 7. The chain has TRBV9 and TRBJ2-1, with 7 bases that match TRBD1. The specimen was CD8+ T cells from peripheral blood mononuclear cells, collected in the first trimester of pregnancy. The TCR originated in a female donor with multiple sclerosis, enrolled in a pregnancy study. CDR3 protein: CASSVNGGQAYNEQFF. The CDR3 DNA sequence: TGTGCCAGCAGCGTCAACGGAGGACAGGCCTACAATGAGCAGTTCTTC.